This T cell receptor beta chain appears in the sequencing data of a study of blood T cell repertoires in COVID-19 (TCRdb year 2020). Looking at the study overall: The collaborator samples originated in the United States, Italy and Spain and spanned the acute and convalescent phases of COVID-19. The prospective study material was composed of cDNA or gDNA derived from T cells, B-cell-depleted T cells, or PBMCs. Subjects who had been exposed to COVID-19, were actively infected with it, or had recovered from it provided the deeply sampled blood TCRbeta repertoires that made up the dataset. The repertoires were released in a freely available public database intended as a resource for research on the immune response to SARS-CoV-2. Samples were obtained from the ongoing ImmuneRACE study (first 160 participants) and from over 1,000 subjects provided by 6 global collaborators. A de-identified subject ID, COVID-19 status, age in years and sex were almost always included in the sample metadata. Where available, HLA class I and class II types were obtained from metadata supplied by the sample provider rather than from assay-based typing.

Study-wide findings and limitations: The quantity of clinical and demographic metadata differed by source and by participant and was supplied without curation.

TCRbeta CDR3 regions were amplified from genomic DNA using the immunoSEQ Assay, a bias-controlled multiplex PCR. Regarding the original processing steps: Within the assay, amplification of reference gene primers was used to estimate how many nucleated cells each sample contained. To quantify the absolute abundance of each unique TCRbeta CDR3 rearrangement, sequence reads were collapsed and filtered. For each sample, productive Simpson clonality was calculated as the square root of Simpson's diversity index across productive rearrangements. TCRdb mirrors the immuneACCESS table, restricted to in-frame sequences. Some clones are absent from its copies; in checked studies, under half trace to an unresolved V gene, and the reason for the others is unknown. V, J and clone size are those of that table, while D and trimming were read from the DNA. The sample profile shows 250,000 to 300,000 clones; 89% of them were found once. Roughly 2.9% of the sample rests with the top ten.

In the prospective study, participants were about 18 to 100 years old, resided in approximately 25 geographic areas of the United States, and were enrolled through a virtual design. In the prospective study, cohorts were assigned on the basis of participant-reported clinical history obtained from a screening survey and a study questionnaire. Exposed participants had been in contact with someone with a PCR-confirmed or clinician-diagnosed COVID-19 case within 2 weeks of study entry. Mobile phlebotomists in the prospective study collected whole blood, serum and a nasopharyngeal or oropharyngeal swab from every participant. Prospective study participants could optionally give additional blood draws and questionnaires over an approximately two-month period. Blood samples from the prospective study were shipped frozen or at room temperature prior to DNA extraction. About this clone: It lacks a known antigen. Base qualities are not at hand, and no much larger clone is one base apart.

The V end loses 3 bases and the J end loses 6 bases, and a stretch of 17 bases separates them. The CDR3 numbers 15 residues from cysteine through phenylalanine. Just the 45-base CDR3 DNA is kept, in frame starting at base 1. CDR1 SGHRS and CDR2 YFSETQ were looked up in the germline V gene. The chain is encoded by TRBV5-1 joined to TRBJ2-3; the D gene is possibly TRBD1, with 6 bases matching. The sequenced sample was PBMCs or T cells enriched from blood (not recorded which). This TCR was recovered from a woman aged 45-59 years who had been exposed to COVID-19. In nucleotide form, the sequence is TGCGCCAGCAGCTGGACCGACAGGACCGTGGATACGCAGTATTTT. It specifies CASSWTDRTVDTQYF. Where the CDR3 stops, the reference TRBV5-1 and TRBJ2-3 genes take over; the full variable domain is KAGVTQTPRYLIKTRGQQVTLSCSPISGHRSVSWYQQTPGQGLQFLFEYFSETQRNKGNFPGRFSGRQFSNSRSEMNVSTLELGDSALYLCASSWTDRTVDTQYFGPGTRLTVL.